Detailed here is one T cell receptor (beta chain). The antigen is unknown. The sample comes from a study of cytomegalovirus exposure and HLA in healthy donors. Study outcomes and limitations: Near-uniform donor sequencing depth was presumed by presence/absence analyses. Among TCR beta chains, those listed as cytomegalovirus-associated numbered fewer than 200. The classifier was said to identify cytomegalovirus status with high specificity and sensitivity.

PCR primers comprised 60 Vbeta and 13 Jbeta primers. The table came from immunoSEQ multiplex PCR; TCRdb's copy has only in-frame clones and leaves some out. The sample holds about 130,000 clones, 74% seen once. The germline CDR1 and CDR2 sequences are SGHRS and YFSETQ. The CDR3 consists of 15 residues. V lost 0 bases, J lost 0 bases, and 8 bases lay in between. The receptor was derived from a woman aged 50 to 65 in good health and CMV-seropositive. V and J are TRBV5-1 and TRBJ2-3; D is unclear. Specimen: PBMCs. The CDR3 nucleotides read TGCGCCAGCAGCTTGGACACCCCTAGCACAGATACGCAGTATTTT. It encodes CASSLDTPSTDTQYF.